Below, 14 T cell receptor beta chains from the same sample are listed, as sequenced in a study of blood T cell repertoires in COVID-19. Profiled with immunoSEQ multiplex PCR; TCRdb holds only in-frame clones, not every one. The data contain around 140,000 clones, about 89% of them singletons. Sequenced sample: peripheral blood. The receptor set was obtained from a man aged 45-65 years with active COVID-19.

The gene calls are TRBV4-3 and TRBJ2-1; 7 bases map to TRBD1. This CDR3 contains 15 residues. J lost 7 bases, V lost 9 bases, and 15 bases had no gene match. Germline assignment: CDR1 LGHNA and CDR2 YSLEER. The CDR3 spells CASSRGLANENEQFF. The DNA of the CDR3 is TGCGCCAGTAGCAGGGGGTTAGCGAACGAAAATGAGCAGTTCTTC.

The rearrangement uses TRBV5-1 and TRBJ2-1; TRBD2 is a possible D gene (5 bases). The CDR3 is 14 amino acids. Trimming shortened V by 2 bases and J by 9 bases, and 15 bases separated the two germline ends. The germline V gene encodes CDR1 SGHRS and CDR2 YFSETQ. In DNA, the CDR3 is TGCGCCAGCAGCTTAGACGGGGTGGGCAGTGAGCAGTTCTTC. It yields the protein CASSLDGVGSEQFF.

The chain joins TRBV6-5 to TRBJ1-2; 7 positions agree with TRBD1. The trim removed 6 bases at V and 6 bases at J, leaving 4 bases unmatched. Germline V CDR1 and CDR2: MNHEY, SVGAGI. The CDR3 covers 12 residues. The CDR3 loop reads CASSSGGHGYTF. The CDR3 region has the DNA TGTGCCAGCAGCTCAGGGGGGCATGGCTACACCTTC.

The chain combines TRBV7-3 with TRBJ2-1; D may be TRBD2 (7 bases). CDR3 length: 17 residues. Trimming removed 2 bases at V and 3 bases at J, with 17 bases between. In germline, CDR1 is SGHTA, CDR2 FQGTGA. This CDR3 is CASSLAPLRGLYNEQFF. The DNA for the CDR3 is TGTGCCAGCAGCTTAGCTCCCCTGCGGGGGCTCTACAATGAGCAGTTCTTC.

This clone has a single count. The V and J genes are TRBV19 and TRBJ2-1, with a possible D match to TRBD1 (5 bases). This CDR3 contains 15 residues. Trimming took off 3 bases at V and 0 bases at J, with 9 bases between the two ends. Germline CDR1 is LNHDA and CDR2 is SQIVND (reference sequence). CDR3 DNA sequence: TGTGCCAGTAGTATCAGGGCAAGCTCCTACAATGAGCAGTTCTTC. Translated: CASSIRASSYNEQFF.

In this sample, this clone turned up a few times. The CDR3 is CASSYRVQSEQFF. CDR3 sequence (DNA): TGTGCCAGCAGTTACCGAGTACAGAGTGAGCAGTTCTTC. The chain links TRBV7-2 to TRBJ2-1; D gene unclear. CDR3 length: 13 amino acids. Germline V lookup: CDR1 SGHTA, CDR2 FQGNSA. V gave up 6 bases and J gave up 9 bases, with 15 bases separating them.

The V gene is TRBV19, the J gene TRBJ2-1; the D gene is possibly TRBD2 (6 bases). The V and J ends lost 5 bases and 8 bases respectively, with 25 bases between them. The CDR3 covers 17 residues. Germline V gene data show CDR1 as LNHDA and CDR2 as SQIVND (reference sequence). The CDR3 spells CASSSPPGTREGYEQFF. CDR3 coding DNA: TGTGCCAGTAGTTCCCCCCCCGGGACTCGAGAGGGGTATGAGCAGTTCTTC.

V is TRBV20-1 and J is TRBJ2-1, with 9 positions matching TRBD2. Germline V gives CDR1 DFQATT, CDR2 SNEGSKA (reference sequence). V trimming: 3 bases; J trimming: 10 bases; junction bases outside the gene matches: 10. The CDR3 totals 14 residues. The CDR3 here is CSASFSGGVKEQFF. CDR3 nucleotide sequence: TGCAGTGCTAGTTTTAGCGGGGGAGTCAAGGAGCAGTTCTTC.

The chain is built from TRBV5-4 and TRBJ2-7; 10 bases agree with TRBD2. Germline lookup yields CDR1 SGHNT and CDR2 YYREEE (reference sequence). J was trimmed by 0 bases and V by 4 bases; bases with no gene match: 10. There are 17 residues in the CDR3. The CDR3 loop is CASSRLAGAQSSYEQYF. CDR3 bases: TGTGCCAGCAGCCGTCTAGCGGGGGCCCAGAGCTCCTACGAGCAGTACTTC. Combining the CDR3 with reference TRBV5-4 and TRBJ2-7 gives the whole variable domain ETGVTQSPTHLIKTRGQQVTLRCSSQSGHNTVSWYQQALGQGPQFIFQYYREEENGRGNFPPRFSGLQFPNYSSELNVNALELDDSALYLCASSRLAGAQSSYEQYFGPGTRLTVT.

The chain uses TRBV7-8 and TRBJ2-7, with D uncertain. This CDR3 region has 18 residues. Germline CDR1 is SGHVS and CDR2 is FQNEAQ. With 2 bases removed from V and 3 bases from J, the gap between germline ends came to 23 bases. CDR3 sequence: CASSLSPVRHLSSYEQYF. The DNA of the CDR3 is TGTGCCAGCAGCTTATCCCCTGTGAGACACCTAAGTAGCTACGAGCAGTACTTC.

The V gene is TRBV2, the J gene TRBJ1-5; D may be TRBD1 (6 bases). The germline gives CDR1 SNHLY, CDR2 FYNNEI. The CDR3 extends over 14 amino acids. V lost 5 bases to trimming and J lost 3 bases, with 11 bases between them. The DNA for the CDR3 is TGTGCCAGCAGTATACAGGGACCCAATCAGCCCCAGCATTTT. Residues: CASSIQGPNQPQHF.

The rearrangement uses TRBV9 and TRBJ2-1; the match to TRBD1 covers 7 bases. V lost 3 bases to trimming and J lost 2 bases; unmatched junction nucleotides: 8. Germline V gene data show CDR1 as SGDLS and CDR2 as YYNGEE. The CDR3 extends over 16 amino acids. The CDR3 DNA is TGTGCCAGCAGCGCGGTCGGGACAGTTGCCTACAATGAGCAGTTCTTC. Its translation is CASSAVGTVAYNEQFF.

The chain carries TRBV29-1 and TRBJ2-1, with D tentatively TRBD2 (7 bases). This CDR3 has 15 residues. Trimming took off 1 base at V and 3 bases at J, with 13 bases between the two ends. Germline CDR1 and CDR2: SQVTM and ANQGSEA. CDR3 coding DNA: TGCAGCGTTGAAGGATCGGGGGGCAACTACAATGAGCAGTTCTTC. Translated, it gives CSVEGSGGNYNEQFF.

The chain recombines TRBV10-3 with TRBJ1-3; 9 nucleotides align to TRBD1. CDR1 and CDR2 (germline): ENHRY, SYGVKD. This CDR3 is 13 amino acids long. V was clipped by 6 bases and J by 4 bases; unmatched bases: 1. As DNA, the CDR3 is TGTGCCATCAGCGGGACAGGGGGAAACACCATATATTTT. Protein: CAISGTGGNTIYF.